This T cell receptor (beta chain) was sequenced for a study of CD4 T cells in relation to SARS-CoV-2 and coronaviruses. Study-level information: No peptide or an HIV-1 Nef peptide pool served as negative control. Study observations and caveats: Each donor contributed either pre-pandemic or post-infection samples, not both.

For this clone: Its cognate antigen is unknown.

V shed 2 bases, J shed 2 bases, and the junction held 9 bases outside the gene matches. The CDR3 extends over 17 amino acids. Germline CDR1 SGHDT, CDR2 YYEEEE. Before the COVID-19 pandemic, during about 2011-2019, CD4+ T cells were taken from unexposed donors. The cells were cultured for about ten days before CD4+ T cells were isolated. Unexposed-donor CD4+ T cells were probed with SARS-CoV-2 S/N and four cold-coronavirus spikes, cells permitting. Cultures held 1.5 million to 2.5 million PBMCs per well with about 10 IU/ml IL-2. TCRdb's copy holds only in-frame clones and misses some; the assay was immunoSEQ multiplex PCR. Of about 22,000 clones listed, approximately 70% are singletons.

Sequencing input: CD4+ T cells from PBMCs, cultured in vitro. V is TRBV5-6 and J is TRBJ2-3, with 9 positions matching TRBD2. The clonotype originates from a human donor in good health. The CDR3 spells CASSFFFRGGDTDTQYF. CDR3 sequence (DNA): TGTGCCAGCAGCTTTTTTTTTCGCGGGGGGGACACAGATACGCAGTATTTT.